This entry is about one T cell receptor beta chain. This sample's RNA came from whole unsorted tissue. The normal lung tissue was taken more than 3 cm from the tumor edge. The data are from a study of tumor and adjacent non-tumor tissue in lung cancer. Study overall: Aged about 31 to 76 years, patients included more than nine men and roughly 5 women with stage I to III disease.

Germline V CDR1 and CDR2: LGHNA, YSLEER. V was cut by 1 base and J by 5 bases, with 9 bases left in between. The CDR3 is 14 amino acids. TCRbeta libraries were built with three rounds of nested PCR, modified from ARM-PCR. TCRdb independently ran MiXCR on the multiplex PCR reads; one entry per CDR3 protein. The sample has roughly 49,000 distinct CDR3 sequences, 74% seen once. Sequenced: distant non-tumor lung tissue. The TCR sequence derives from a woman aged 60-75 years with non-small cell lung cancer. V and J are TRBV4-3 and TRBJ2-1, with a weak D call TRBD2 (6 bases). This CDR3 is CASSQASVDNEQFF. CDR3 nucleotides: TGCGCCAGCAGCCAAGCTAGCGTGGACAATGAGCAGTTCTTC.